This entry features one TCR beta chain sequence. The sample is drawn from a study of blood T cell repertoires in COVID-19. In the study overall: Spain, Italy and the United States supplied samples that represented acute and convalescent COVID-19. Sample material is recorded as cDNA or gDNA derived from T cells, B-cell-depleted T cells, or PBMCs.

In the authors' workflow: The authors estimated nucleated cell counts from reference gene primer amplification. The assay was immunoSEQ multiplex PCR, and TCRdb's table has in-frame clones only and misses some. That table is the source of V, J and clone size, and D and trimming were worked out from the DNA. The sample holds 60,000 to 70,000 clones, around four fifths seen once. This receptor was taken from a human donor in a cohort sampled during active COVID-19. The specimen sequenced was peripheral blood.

The DNA of the CDR3 is TGTGCCAGCAGTGACTTCCGGGGGAGCACCGGGGAGCTGTTTTTT. As protein: CASSDFRGSTGELFF. The rearrangement joins TRBV7-8 to TRBJ2-2; D perhaps matches TRBD2 (6 bases). V gave up 6 bases and J gave up 4 bases, with 15 bases separating them. The CDR3 extends over 15 amino acids. The germline CDR1 and CDR2 sequences are SGHVS and FQNEAQ.